The next 28 T cell receptor beta chains were all read from a single sample in a study of cytomegalovirus exposure and HLA in healthy donors. PCR was performed using 60 Vbeta and 13 Jbeta primers. Some clones are missing from TCRdb's copy, which holds only in-frame ones; the method was immunoSEQ multiplex PCR. The data hold about 83,000 clones, with over 70% observed a single time. The sequenced material came from PBMCs. Receptors were obtained from a man between 18 and 35 years old in good health and CMV-seropositive.

This clone was recorded a few times. The CDR3 DNA reads as TGTGCCAGCAGTTTACTAGAACTCCCACACACTGAAGCTTTCTTT. This gives the protein CASSLLELPHTEAFF. V usage is TRBV28 and J usage is TRBJ1-1; no clear D gene. CDR3 size: 15 residues. Looked up from germline, CDR1 is MDHEN and CDR2 is SYDVKM. The V and J ends lost 2 bases and 3 bases respectively, with 13 bases between them.

This clone was detected once. The chain uses TRBV5-8 and TRBJ1-2; no clear D gene. Between the trimmed V and J ends, which lost 1 base and 4 bases, there was a span of 5 bases. CDR1 SGHTS and CDR2 YDEGEE come from the germline V gene. The CDR3 contains 12 residues. The CDR3 spells CASSLRVYGYTF. Here the CDR3 DNA reads TGTGCCAGCAGCTTGAGAGTCTATGGCTACACCTTC.

The chain recombines TRBV6-5 with TRBJ1-1, with TRBD1 identical over 7 bases. After removal of 0 bases from V and 5 bases from J, the junction contained 3 bases not matched to a gene. Germline assignment: CDR1 MNHEY and CDR2 SVGAGI. The CDR3 totals 14 residues. CDR3 sequence: CASSYSDRRTEAFF. The CDR3 nucleotides read TGTGCCAGCAGTTACTCGGACAGGAGAACTGAAGCTTTCTTT.

The chain joins TRBV11-2 to TRBJ2-5; D call uncertain. V was cut by 0 bases and J by 2 bases, with 4 bases left in between. The V gene's germline CDR1 is SGHAT and CDR2 FQNNGV. The CDR3 sequence is 13 residues long. The CDR3 coding sequence is TGTGCCAGCAGCTTAGACTCGCAAGAGACCCAGTACTTC. This sequence encodes CASSLDSQETQYF.

In this sample, this clone turned up a few times. The CDR3 region is CASTRQHTDTQYF. CDR3 nucleotide sequence: TGTGCCAGTACGCGGCAGCACACAGATACGCAGTATTTT. The chain recombines TRBV19 with TRBJ2-3; D is undetermined. The germline gives CDR1 LNHDA, CDR2 SQIVND (reference sequence). Deletions cut 7 bases from V and 2 bases from J, with 10 bases between. This CDR3 contains 13 residues.

The count of this clone is one. Here the CDR3 DNA reads TGCGCCAGCAGCCCAGTTGCGGCCTACAATGAGCAGTTCTTC. Translated, it gives CASSPVAAYNEQFF. The V call is TRBV5-1, the J call TRBJ2-1, with no clear D. V lost 4 bases to trimming and J lost 2 bases, with 10 bases between them. Germline CDR1 and CDR2: SGHRS and YFSETQ. The CDR3 is 14 residues long.

This chain joins TRBV12-2 and TRBJ2-7; the table gives TRBD2 as D, unverified against the DNA. TRBV12-2 is flagged as a pseudogene. There are 19 residues in the CDR3. CDR3 in amino acids: CASRLLRASGRDYPYEQYF. The CDR3, as DNA: TGTGCAAGTCGCCTCCTTCGGGCTAGCGGGAGGGACTATCCCTACGAGCAGTACTTC.

V gene TRBV12-5 combines with J gene TRBJ1-2; 10 bases map to TRBD1. V lost 4 bases to trimming and J lost 8 bases; unmatched junction nucleotides: 13. Germline CDR1 LGHNT, CDR2 FRNRAP. This CDR3 is built from 16 residues. CDR3 bases: TGTGCTAGTGGTTCGACCGGGGACAGGGGAATTGAGGGCTACACCTTC. As protein: CASGSTGDRGIEGYTF.

As for this clone: Compared with germline, one end of the junction differs, possibly owing to a read error. This chain uses TRBV4-2 with TRBJ2-4; D perhaps matches TRBD1 (8 bases). The CDR3 contains 13 residues. Germline lookup yields CDR1 LGHNA and CDR2 YNFKEQ. Here the CDR3 DNA reads TGTGCCAGCAGCCAAGATTTGGGACAGGCGGGGGACTTC. It codes for CASSQDLGQAGDF.

This chain uses TRBV27 with TRBJ2-2, with D unclear. CDR1 is MNHEY and CDR2 is SMNVEV in the germline V gene (reference sequence). This CDR3 has 11 amino acids. Deletions cut 4 bases from V and 7 bases from J, with 4 bases between. CDR3 residues: CASSSGGELFF. The DNA for the CDR3 is TGTGCCAGCAGTTCGGGCGGGGAGCTGTTTTTT.

The chain recombines TRBV2 with TRBJ1-3; D is possibly TRBD1 (5 bases). Per germline, CDR1 SNHLY and CDR2 FYNNEI. There are 14 residues in the CDR3. V was clipped by 7 bases and J by 1 base, with 11 bases between them. Written as DNA, the CDR3 is TGTGCCAGCAAAGCCAGGGTTTCTGGAAACACCATATATTTT. Translation: CASKARVSGNTIYF.

The chain recombines TRBV7-6 with TRBJ1-1, with D unclear. The length of the CDR3 is 14 residues. V was clipped by 5 bases and J by 2 bases, with 12 bases between them. Germline V gives CDR1 SGHVS, CDR2 FNYEAQ. CDR3 coding DNA: TGTGCCAGCAGCCCCCGACGGGAAAACACTGAAGCTTTCTTT. Translated: CASSPRRENTEAFF.

The chain combines TRBV5-4 with TRBJ2-7; TRBD2 matches at 9 bases. The CDR3 is 16 residues long. The V segment lost 4 bases and the J segment 3 bases; nucleotides outside the gene matches: 11. Germline V lookup: CDR1 SGHNT, CDR2 YYREEE (reference sequence). This CDR3 reads CASSPARGSGSYEQYF. The CDR3 nucleotides read TGTGCCAGCAGCCCCGCGCGAGGTAGCGGGAGCTACGAGCAGTACTTC.

The J gene is TRBJ2-7, the V gene TRBV11-2, with a weak D call TRBD1 (5 bases). The germline V and J ends were trimmed by 5 bases and 2 bases, with 19 bases remaining between them. The germline CDR1 and CDR2 sequences are SGHAT and FQNNGV. The CDR3 is 16 residues long. CDR3 coding DNA: TGTGCCAGCAGCCCTCCCGCTGCAGGGATACCCTACGAGCAGTACTTC. Translation: CASSPPAAGIPYEQYF.

This rearrangement joins TRBV28 to TRBJ2-3; D is ambiguous. Germline assignment: CDR1 MDHEN and CDR2 SYDVKM. The V end was cut by 6 bases, the J end by 6 bases, with 13 bases between. This CDR3 contains 13 residues. This CDR3 is CASSLFRLDTQYF. CDR3 nucleotide sequence: TGTGCCAGCAGCCTTTTTCGACTGGATACGCAGTATTTT.

Only a few counts were recorded for this clone. V and J are TRBV10-1 and TRBJ2-3; 8 positions match TRBD2. Germline assignment: CDR1 WNHNN and CDR2 SYGVQD (reference sequence). CDR3 length: 19 residues. Losses at the gene ends were 7 bases for V and 2 bases for J; bases not matched to a gene: 20. The CDR3: CASTFRPRRREVFTDTQYF. The CDR3, as DNA: TGCGCCAGCACTTTCCGACCGAGGAGGCGGGAGGTGTTCACAGATACGCAGTATTTT.

The rearrangement joins TRBV6-1 to TRBJ1-2; 7 positions agree with TRBD1. V was pared by 4 bases and J by 10 bases, with 15 bases of the junction left unmatched. This CDR3 region has 15 residues. Germline assignment: CDR1 MNHNS and CDR2 SASEGT. DNA of the CDR3: TGTGCCAGCAGTGCCGGGGGGGGACAGAGGCTTGTCTACACCTTC. Translated, it gives CASSAGGGQRLVYTF.

This sequence joins TRBV28 and TRBJ2-1; TRBD2 might be the D (6 bases). The germline gives CDR1 MDHEN, CDR2 SYDVKM. CDR3 length: 14 amino acids. Deletions cut 6 bases from V and 10 bases from J, with 19 bases between. The CDR3 sequence is CASSLAGRGGEQFF. Written as DNA, the CDR3 is TGTGCCAGCAGCCTCGCGGGAAGGGGAGGAGAGCAGTTCTTC. The full variable domain, rest sourced from reference TRBV28 and TRBJ2-1, is DVKVTQSSRYLVKRTGEKVFLECVQDMDHENMFWYRQDPGLGLRLIYFSYDVKMKEKGDIPEGYSVSREKKERFSLILESASTNQTSMYLCASSLAGRGGEQFFGPGTRLTVL.

This clone was seen more than once but under ten times. The chain combines TRBV5-4 with TRBJ2-7; D is perhaps TRBD1 (5 bases). Germline V gene sequence: CDR1 SGHNT, CDR2 YYREEE (reference sequence). The V end lost 3 bases, the J end lost 5 bases, and 18 bases lay between the germline ends. This CDR3 comprises 15 residues. CDR3 DNA sequence: TGTGCCAGCAGCTCGATCCAAGGGGCGGTCAACGAGCAGTACTTC. Its protein is CASSSIQGAVNEQYF.

The chain is built from TRBV7-9 and TRBJ2-7; D perhaps matches TRBD2 (7 bases). CDR1 and CDR2 from the germline V gene are SEHNR and FQNEAQ (reference sequence). Trimming left V 5 bases short and J 7 bases short, with 18 bases between. The CDR3 consists of 14 residues. The CDR3 nucleotides read TGTGCCAGCAGCCTAGGGGGAGGGCCGGGGGAGCAGTACTTC. This encodes CASSLGGGPGEQYF.

This chain connects TRBV5-1 to TRBJ2-7; 8 bases fit TRBD1. The CDR3 runs to 14 residues. With 5 bases clipped from V and 6 bases from J, the junction kept 10 bases outside the gene matches. CDR1 SGHRS and CDR2 YFSETQ come from the germline V gene. The CDR3 loop is CASSPGTGSGEQYF. The DNA for the CDR3 is TGCGCCAGCAGTCCTGGGACAGGTAGCGGCGAGCAGTACTTC.

A few counts support this clone. The chain couples TRBV28 to TRBJ2-3, with unresolved D. Germline V gives CDR1 MDHEN, CDR2 SYDVKM. The CDR3 extends over 13 amino acids. The V end was cut by 5 bases, the J end by 6 bases, with 12 bases between. Here the CDR3 DNA reads TGTGCCAGCAGTCCCCCGGTGGTTGATACGCAGTATTTT. Protein: CASSPPVVDTQYF.

This rearrangement joins TRBV7-9 to TRBJ1-1; 10 bases are a match to TRBD1. J was trimmed by 0 bases and V by 5 bases; bases with no gene match: 6. The CDR3 has 16 amino acids. Germline V gene data show CDR1 as SEHNR and CDR2 as FQNEAQ (reference sequence). CDR3 amino acids: CASSPGTGDLNTEAFF. The CDR3 coding sequence is TGTGCCAGCAGCCCCGGGACAGGGGACTTGAACACTGAAGCTTTCTTT. The whole variable domain, remainder taken from reference TRBV7-9 and TRBJ1-1, is DTGVSQNPRHKITKRGQNVTFRCDPISEHNRLYWYRQTLGQGPEFLTYFQNEAQLEKSRLLSDRFSAERPKGSFSTLEIQRTEQGDSAMYLCASSPGTGDLNTEAFFGQGTRLTVV.

This chain uses TRBV2 with TRBJ2-7; D is possibly TRBD1 (6 bases). This CDR3 has 13 residues. V was trimmed by 5 bases and J by 3 bases, leaving 11 bases between them. CDR1 SNHLY and CDR2 FYNNEI come from the germline V gene. The CDR3 is CASSNPDSYEQYF. Written as DNA, the CDR3 is TGTGCCAGCAGTAACCCGGACAGCTACGAGCAGTACTTC.

The sample holds one count of this clone. Here the CDR3 reads CATGLGVFTEAFF. The CDR3 region has the DNA TGTGCCACCGGACTAGGGGTTTTCACTGAAGCTTTCTTT. V and J are TRBV19 and TRBJ1-1; the D gene is possibly TRBD1 (5 bases). V was trimmed by 10 bases and J by 4 bases, leaving 16 bases between them. The germline CDR1 and CDR2 sequences are LNHDA and SQIVND (reference sequence). The CDR3 length is 13 residues.

The chain carries TRBV6-1 and TRBJ2-7, with a weak D call TRBD2 (6 bases). In germline, CDR1 is MNHNS, CDR2 SASEGT. The CDR3 spans 14 residues. Trimming removed 5 bases at V and 7 bases at J, with 18 bases between. The CDR3 protein is CASSSRWREEEQYF. CDR3 DNA sequence: TGTGCCAGCAGTTCACGCTGGCGGGAAGAAGAGCAGTACTTC.

The chain recombines TRBV28 with TRBJ1-1; 8 nucleotides agree with TRBD1. Trimming at V came to 5 bases and at J to 0 bases, leaving 2 bases not matched to a gene. The CDR3 covers 14 residues. Germline loops: CDR1 MDHEN, CDR2 SYDVKM. CDR3 protein: CASSRQGLNTEAFF. The CDR3 DNA is TGTGCCAGCAGTAGACAGGGGTTGAACACTGAAGCTTTCTTT. Filled out from reference TRBV28 and TRBJ1-1, the complete variable domain reads DVKVTQSSRYLVKRTGEKVFLECVQDMDHENMFWYRQDPGLGLRLIYFSYDVKMKEKGDIPEGYSVSREKKERFSLILESASTNQTSMYLCASSRQGLNTEAFFGQGTRLTVV.

The chain recombines TRBV29-1 with TRBJ2-1; a possible D gene is TRBD1 (6 bases). The CDR3 loop spans 15 amino acids. Germline V gene sequence: CDR1 SQVTM, CDR2 ANQGSEA. Trimming pared 3 bases from V and 10 bases from J, leaving 22 bases between. CDR3 loop: CSVDGTRDTVGEQFF. The DNA for the CDR3 is TGCAGCGTTGACGGAACACGGGACACTGTTGGGGAGCAGTTCTTC.